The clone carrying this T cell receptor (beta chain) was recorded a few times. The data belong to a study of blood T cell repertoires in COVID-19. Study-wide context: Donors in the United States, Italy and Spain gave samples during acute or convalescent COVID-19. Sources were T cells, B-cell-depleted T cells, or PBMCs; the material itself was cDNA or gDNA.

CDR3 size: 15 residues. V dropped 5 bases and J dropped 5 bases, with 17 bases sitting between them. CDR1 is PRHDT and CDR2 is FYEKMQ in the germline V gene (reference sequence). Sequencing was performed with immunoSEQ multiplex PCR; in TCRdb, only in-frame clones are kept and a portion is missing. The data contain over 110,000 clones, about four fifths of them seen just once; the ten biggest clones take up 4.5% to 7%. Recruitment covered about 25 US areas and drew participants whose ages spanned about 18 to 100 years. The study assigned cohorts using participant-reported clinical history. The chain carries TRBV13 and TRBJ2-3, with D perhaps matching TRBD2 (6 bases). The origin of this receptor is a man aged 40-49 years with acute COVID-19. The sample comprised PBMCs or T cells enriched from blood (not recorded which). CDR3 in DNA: TGTGCCAGCAGCCAGGGAGAGACTAGTGGAGATACGCAGTATTTT. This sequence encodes CASSQGETSGDTQYF.